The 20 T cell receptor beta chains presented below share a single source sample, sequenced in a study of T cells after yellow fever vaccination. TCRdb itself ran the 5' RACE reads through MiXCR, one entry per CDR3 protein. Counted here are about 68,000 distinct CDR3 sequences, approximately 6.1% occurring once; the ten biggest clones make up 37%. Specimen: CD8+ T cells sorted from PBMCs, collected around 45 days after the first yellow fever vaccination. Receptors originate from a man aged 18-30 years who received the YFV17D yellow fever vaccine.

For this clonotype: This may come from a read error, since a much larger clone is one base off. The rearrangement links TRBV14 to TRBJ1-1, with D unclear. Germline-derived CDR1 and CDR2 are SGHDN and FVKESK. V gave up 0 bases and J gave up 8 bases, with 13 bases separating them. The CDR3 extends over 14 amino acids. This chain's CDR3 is CASSQDRHWAEAFF. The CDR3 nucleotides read TGTGCCAGCAGCCAAGACCGACACTGGGCAGAAGCTTTCTTT.

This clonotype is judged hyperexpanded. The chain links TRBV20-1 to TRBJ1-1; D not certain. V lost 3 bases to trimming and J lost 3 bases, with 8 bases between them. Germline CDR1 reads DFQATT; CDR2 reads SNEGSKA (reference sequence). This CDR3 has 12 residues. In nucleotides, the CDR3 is TGCAGTGCTAGGGTTCGCGACACTGAAGCTTTCTTT. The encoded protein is CSARVRDTEAFF.

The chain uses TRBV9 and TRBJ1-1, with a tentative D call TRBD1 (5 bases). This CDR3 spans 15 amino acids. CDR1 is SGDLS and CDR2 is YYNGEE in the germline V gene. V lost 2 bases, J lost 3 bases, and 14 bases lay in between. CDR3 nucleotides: TGTGCCAGCAGCGTTCAGGAGGGGAGGTACACTGAAGCTTTCTTT. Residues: CASSVQEGRYTEAFF. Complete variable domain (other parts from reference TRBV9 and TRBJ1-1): DSGVTQTPKHLITATGQRVTLRCSPRSGDLSVYWYQQSLDQGLQFLIQYYNGEERAKGNILERFSAQQFPDLHSELNLSSLELGDSALYFCASSVQEGRYTEAFFGQGTRLTVV.

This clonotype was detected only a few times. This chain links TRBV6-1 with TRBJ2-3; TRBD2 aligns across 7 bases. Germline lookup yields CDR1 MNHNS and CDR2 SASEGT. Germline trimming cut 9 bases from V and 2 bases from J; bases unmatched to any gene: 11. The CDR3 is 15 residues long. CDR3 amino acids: CARGRETSFTDTQYF. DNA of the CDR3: TGTGCCAGAGGAAGAGAGACTAGCTTCACAGATACGCAGTATTTT.

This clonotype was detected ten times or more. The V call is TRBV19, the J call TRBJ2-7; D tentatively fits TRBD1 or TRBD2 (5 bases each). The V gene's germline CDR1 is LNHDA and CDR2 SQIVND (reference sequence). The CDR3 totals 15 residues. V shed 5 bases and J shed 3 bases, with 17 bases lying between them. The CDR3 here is CASSGTALAYYEQYF. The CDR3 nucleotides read TGTGCCAGTAGTGGGACCGCATTGGCTTACTACGAGCAGTACTTC.

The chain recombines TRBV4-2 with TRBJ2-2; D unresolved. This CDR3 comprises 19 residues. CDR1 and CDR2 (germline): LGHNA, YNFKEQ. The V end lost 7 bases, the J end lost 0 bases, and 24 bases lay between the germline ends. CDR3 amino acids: CASTIRSSGPIANTGELFF. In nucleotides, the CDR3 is TGTGCCAGCACCATTAGATCCTCGGGCCCGATCGCGAACACCGGGGAGCTGTTTTTT.

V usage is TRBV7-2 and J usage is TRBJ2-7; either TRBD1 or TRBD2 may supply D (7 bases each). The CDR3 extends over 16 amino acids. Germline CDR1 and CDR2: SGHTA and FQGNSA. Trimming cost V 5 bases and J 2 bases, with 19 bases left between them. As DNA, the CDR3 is TGTGCCAGCAGCCTTTCCCCCAGGGGGGGCCCCTACGAGCAGTACGTC. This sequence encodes CASSLSPRGGPYEQYV.

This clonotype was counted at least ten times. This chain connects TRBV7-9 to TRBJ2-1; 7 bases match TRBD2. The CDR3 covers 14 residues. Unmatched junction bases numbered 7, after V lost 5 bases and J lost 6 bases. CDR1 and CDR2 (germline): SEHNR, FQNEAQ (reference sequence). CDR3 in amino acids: CASSPARGFNEQFF. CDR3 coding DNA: TGTGCCAGCAGCCCTGCGCGGGGGTTCAATGAGCAGTTCTTC. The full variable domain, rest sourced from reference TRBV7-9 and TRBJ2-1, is DTGVSQNPRHKITKRGQNVTFRCDPISEHNRLYWYRQTLGQGPEFLTYFQNEAQLEKSRLLSDRFSAERPKGSFSTLEIQRTEQGDSAMYLCASSPARGFNEQFFGPGTRLTVL.

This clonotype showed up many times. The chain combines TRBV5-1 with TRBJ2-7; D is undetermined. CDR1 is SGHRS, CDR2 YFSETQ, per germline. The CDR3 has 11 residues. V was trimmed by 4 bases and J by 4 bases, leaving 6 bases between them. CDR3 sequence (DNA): TGCGCCAGCAGCGAAAATTACGAGCAGTACTTC. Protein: CASSENYEQYF. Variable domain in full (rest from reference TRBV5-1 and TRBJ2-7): KAGVTQTPRYLIKTRGQQVTLSCSPISGHRSVSWYQQTPGQGLQFLFEYFSETQRNKGNFPGRFSGRQFSNSRSEMNVSTLELGDSALYLCASSENYEQYFGPGTRLTVT.

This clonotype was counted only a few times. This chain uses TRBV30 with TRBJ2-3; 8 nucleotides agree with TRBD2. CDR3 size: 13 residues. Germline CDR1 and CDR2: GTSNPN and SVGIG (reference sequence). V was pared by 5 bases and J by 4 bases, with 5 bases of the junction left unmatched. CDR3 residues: CAWSQTSADTQYF. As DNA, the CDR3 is TGTGCCTGGTCTCAGACTAGCGCAGATACGCAGTATTTT.

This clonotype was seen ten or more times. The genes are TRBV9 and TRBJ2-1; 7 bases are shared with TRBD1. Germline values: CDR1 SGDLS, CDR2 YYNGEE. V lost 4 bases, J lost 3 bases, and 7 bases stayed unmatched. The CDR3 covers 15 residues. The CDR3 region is CASSQGERLYNEQFF. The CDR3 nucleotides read TGTGCCAGCAGCCAGGGGGAACGGCTCTACAATGAGCAGTTCTTC.

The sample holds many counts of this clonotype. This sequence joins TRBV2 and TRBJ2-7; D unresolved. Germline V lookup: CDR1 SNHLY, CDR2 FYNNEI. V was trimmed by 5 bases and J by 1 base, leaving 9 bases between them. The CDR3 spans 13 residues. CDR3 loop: CASSTDTSYEQYF. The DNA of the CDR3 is TGTGCCAGCAGTACAGACACATCCTACGAGCAGTACTTC.

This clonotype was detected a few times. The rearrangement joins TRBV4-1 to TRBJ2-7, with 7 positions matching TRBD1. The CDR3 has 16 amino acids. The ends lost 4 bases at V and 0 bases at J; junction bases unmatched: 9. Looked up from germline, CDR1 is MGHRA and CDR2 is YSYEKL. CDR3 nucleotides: TGCGCCAGCAGCCCTTATGGGACAGTAAGCTCCTACGAGCAGTACTTC. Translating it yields CASSPYGTVSSYEQYF.

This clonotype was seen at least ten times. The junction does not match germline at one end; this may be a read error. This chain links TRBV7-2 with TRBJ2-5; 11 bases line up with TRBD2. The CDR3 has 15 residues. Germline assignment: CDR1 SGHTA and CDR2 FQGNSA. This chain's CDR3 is CASSLAGGIQETQYF. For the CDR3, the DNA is TGTGCCAGCAGCCTAGCGGGGGGCATCCAAGAGACCCAGTACTTC.

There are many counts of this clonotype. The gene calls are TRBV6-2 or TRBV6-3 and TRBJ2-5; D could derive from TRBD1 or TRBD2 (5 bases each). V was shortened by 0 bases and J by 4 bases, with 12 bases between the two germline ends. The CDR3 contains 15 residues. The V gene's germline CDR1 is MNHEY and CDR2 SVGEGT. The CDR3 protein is CASSYSPSGTETQYF. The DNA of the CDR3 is TGTGCCAGCAGTTACTCACCATCGGGGACAGAGACCCAGTACTTC.

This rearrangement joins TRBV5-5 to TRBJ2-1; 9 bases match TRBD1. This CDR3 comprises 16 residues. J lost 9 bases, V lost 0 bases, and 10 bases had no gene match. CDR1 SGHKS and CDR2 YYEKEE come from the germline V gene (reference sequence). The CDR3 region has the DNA TGTGCCAGCAGCTTGGGGGGGACAGGGCTTGATCGTGAGCAGTTCTTC. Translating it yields CASSLGGTGLDREQFF.

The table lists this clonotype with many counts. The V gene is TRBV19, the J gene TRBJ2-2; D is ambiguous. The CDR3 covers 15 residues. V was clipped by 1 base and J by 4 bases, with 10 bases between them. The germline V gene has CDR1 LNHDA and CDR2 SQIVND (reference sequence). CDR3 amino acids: CASSIGVSITGELFF. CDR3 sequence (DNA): TGTGCCAGTAGTATAGGTGTCAGCATCACCGGGGAGCTGTTTTTT.

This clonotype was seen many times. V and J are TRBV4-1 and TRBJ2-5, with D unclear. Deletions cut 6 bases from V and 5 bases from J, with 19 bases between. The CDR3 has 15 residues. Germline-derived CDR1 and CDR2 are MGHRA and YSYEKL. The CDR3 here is CASSLMGRTEETQYF. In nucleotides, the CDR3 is TGCGCCAGCAGTTTAATGGGCAGGACGGAGGAGACCCAGTACTTC.

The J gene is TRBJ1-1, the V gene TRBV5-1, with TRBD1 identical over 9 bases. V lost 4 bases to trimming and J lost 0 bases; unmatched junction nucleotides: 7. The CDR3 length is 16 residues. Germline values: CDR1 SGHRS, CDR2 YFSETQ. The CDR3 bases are TGCGCCAGCAGCGAAGCCGGGACAGGGCTGAACACTGAAGCTTTCTTT. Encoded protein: CASSEAGTGLNTEAFF.

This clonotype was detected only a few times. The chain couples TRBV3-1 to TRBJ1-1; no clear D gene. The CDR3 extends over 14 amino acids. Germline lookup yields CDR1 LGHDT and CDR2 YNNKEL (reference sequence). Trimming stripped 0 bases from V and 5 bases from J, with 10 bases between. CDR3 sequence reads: CASSQDLEYTEAFF. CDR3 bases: TGTGCCAGCAGCCAAGATCTCGAGTATACTGAAGCTTTCTTT. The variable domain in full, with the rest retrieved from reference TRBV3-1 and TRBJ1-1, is DTAVSQTPKYLVTQMGNDKSIKCEQNLGHDTMYWYKQDSKKFLKIMFSYNNKELIINETVPNRFSPKSPDKAHLNLHINSLELGDSAVYFCASSQDLEYTEAFFGQGTRLTVV.